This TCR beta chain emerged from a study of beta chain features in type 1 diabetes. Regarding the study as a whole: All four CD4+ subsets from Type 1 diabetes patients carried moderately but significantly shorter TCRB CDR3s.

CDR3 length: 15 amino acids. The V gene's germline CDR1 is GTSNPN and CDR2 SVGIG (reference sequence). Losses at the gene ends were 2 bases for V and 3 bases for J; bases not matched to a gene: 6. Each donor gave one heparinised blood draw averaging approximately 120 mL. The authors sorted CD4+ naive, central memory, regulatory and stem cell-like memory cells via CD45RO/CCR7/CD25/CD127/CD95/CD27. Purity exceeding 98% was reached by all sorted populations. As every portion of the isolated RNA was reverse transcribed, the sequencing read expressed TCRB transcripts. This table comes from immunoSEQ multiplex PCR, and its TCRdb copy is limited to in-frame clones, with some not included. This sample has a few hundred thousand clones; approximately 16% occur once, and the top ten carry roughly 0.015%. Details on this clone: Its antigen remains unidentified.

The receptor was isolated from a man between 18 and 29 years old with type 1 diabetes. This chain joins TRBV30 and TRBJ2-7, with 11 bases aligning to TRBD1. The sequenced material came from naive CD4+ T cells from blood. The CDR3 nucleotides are TGTGCCTGGAGTCTAGGGACAGGGGGGGTCTACGAGCAGTACTTC. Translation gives CAWSLGTGGVYEQYF.